The source of this T cell receptor beta chain is a study of PD-L1 blockade in urothelial cancer. Study-wide background: Males with bladder-origin urothelial cancer made up about 85% of the roughly 29 patients. Samples of blood were analyzed 3 weeks (second dose) and 6 weeks after treatment start. T cell content in blood samples showed a median of about 140,000. General study results and limits: Pretreatment clonality of the blood TCR repertoire below the median was predictive of superior survival.

The time point is: peripheral blood 6 weeks after treatment start. The data were produced by immunoSEQ multiplex PCR, yet TCRdb's version contains in-frame clones alone and is incomplete. The table has about 110,000 clones, roughly 90% seen once; the top ten hold 3.5% to 4.5%. Points on this clone: Its specificity is not known.

Germline V gives CDR1 MNHEY, CDR2 SVGAGI. The V and J ends lost 0 bases and 2 bases, in that order; junction bases with no gene match: 7. CDR3 length equals 16 residues. The TCR sequence derives from a man in his fifties or sixties with urothelial cancer. The chain uses TRBV6-5 and TRBJ2-7; TRBD1 aligns across 7 bases. Specimen: PBMCs, collected around atezolizumab (anti-PD-L1) treatment. Here the CDR3 reads CASSYSLGQRTYEQYF. In DNA form, the CDR3 reads TGTGCCAGCAGTTACTCGCTGGGACAGAGAACCTACGAGCAGTACTTC.